The clone carrying this T cell receptor (beta chain) was seen many times. The antigen remains undetermined. The CDR3 runs to 16 residues. The germline CDR1 and CDR2 sequences are SGHAT and FQDESV (reference sequence). Trimming cost V 1 base and J 4 bases, with 14 bases left between them. This sample is part of a study of neurological immune-mediated disorders. TCRdb recomputed calls from the 5' RACE reads with MiXCR, one row per CDR3 protein. Here the sample spans 90,000 to 100,000 distinct CDR3 sequences, roughly 4% being singletons. Study-level findings and limits: The repertoires of 18 of 34 multiple sclerosis patients fell into one related-CDR3 cluster (a possible signature) under phylogenetic grouping.

Sequenced material: PBMCs. The chain has TRBV11-1 and TRBJ2-1; D not certain. This TCR derives from a woman younger than 30 with multiple sclerosis. This CDR3 is CASSLDGRVKYNEQFF. DNA of the CDR3: TGTGCCAGCAGCTTAGATGGAAGGGTAAAATACAATGAGCAGTTCTTC.